This TCR beta chain was retrieved from a study of Graves' ophthalmopathy and Graves' hyperthyroidism. PBMCs had their origin in fresh peripheral blood (over 8.5 ml). RNA transcripts yielded amplified TCR beta CDR3 regions. First-round RT-PCR used HTBI primers; second-round multiplex PCR followed. TCRdb re-analysed the multiplex PCR reads in MiXCR, keeping a single row per CDR3 protein. The table records 260,000 or so distinct CDR3 sequences, roughly 50% of them present only once. Trimming cost V 6 bases and J 0 bases, with 12 bases left between them. The germline CDR1 and CDR2 sequences are SGHRS and YFSETQ. CDR3 length: 14 amino acids. This clonotype came up a few times.

The receptor's source is an adult man with Graves' ophthalmopathy. Material: peripheral blood. The chain employs TRBV5-1 and TRBJ1-1, with D perhaps matching TRBD1 (6 bases). As DNA, the CDR3 is TGCGCCAGCATGCAAGGGGGTCTGAACACTGAAGCTTTCTTT. Amino acid sequence: CASMQGGLNTEAFF.